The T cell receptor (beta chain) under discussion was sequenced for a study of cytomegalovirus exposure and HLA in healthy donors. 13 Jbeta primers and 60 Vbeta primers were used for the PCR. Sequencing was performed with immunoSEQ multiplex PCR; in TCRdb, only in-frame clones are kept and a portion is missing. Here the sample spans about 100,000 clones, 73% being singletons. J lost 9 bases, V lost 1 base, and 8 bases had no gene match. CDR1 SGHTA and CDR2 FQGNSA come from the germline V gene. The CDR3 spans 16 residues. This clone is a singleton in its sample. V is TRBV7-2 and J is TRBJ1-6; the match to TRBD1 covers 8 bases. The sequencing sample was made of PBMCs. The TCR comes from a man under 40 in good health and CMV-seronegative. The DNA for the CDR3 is TGTGCCAGCAGCTTAGGGAGGGACAGGTTGGGTTCACCCCTCCACTTT. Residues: CASSLGRDRLGSPLHF.